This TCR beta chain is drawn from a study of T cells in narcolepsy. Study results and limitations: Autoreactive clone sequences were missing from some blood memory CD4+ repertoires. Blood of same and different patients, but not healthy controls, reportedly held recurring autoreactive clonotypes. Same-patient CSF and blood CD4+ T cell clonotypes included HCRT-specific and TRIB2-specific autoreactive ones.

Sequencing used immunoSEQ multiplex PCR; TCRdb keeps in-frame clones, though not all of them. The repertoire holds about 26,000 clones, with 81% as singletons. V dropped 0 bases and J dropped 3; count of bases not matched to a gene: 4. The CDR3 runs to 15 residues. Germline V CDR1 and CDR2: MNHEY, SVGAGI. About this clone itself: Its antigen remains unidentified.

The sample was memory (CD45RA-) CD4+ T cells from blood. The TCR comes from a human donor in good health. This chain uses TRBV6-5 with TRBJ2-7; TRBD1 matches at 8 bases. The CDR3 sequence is CASSYSGQGGYEQYF. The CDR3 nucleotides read TGTGCCAGCAGTTACTCCGGACAGGGCGGCTACGAGCAGTACTTC.